One and the same sample provided the 11 T cell receptor beta chains below, sequenced in a study of neurological immune-mediated disorders. MiXCR, run by TCRdb on the 5' RACE reads, gives a single entry per CDR3 protein. The data contain tens of thousands of distinct CDR3 sequences, roughly 13% of them singletons. The time point was: longitudinal time-point 1 (baseline). The sample was PBMCs. All receptors come from a female donor with HTLV-1-associated myelopathy (HAM/TSP).

The sample holds a few counts of this clonotype. The rearrangement joins TRBV29-1 to TRBJ2-3; no clear D. CDR3 size: 16 residues. The V gene's germline CDR1 is SQVTM and CDR2 ANQGSEA. V was shortened by 4 bases and J by 1 base, with 18 bases between the two germline ends. The CDR3 coding sequence is TGCAGCGTTGCTGGTGGCGGATCCGCCGGCACAGATACGCAGTATTTT. It codes for CSVAGGGSAGTDTQYF.

This chain joins TRBV27 and TRBJ2-7, with D perhaps given as TRBD1 or TRBD2 (5 bases each). Germline V gene data show CDR1 as MNHEY and CDR2 as SMNVEV (reference sequence). Trimming removed 4 bases at V and 0 bases at J, with 7 bases between. CDR3 size: 13 residues. The CDR3, as DNA: TGTGCCAGCAGTTGGGGGAGCTCCTACGAGCAGTACTTC. As protein: CASSWGSSYEQYF.

Remarks on this clonotype: A junction end diverges from the germline sequence, so it may reflect a read error. The CDR3 DNA sequence: TGTGCCAGCGGTGACGGGGACGGGGAGCAGTATTTT. Protein product: CASGDGDGEQYF. The chain carries TRBV2 and TRBJ2-3, with D perhaps TRBD1 or TRBD2 (5 bases each). Germline CDR1 is SNHLY and CDR2 is FYNNEI. This CDR3 has 12 residues.

The rearrangement links TRBV7-2 to TRBJ2-2, with 7 nucleotides matching TRBD2. The CDR3 spans 16 residues. Per the germline V gene, CDR1 is SGHTA and CDR2 is FQGNSA. V gave up 0 bases and J gave up 4 bases; unmatched junction bases: 5. CDR3: CASSLALAAGTGELFF. The CDR3 bases are TGTGCCAGCAGCTTAGCCCTAGCGGCGGGCACCGGGGAGCTGTTTTTT. Together with reference TRBV7-2 and TRBJ2-2, the CDR3 gives the full variable domain: GAGVSQSPSNKVTEKGKDVELRCDPISGHTALYWYRQSLGQGLEFLIYFQGNSAPDKSGLPSDRFSAERTGGSVSTLTIQRTQQEDSAVYLCASSLALAAGTGELFFGEGSRLTVL.

With respect to this clonotype: A much bigger clone sits one base away, suggesting this may be a read error. The chain links TRBV20-1 to TRBJ2-1; 10 nucleotides align to TRBD2. CDR1 is DFQATT, CDR2 SNEGSKA, per germline (reference sequence). The trim removed 5 bases at V and 9 bases at J, leaving 7 bases unmatched. The CDR3 runs 13 residues. The DNA of the CDR3 is TGCAGTGCTCCTATACTAGCGGGGCCTGAGCAGTTCTTC. Amino acids: CSAPILAGPEQFF.

This clonotype was picked up many times. V usage is TRBV5-1 and J usage is TRBJ2-2, with TRBD1 as a possible D gene (6 bases). Trimming took off 7 bases at V and 2 bases at J, with 12 bases between the two ends. The CDR3 is 14 residues long. CDR1 is SGHRS and CDR2 is YFSETQ in the germline V gene. This CDR3 is CASSGTLNTGELFF. CDR3 bases: TGCGCCAGCTCCGGGACACTTAACACCGGGGAGCTGTTTTTT.

The sample holds many counts of this clonotype. The chain links TRBV7-9 to TRBJ2-7, with TRBD1 identical over 9 bases. There are 15 residues in the CDR3. In germline, CDR1 is SEHNR, CDR2 FQNEAQ (reference sequence). Unmatched junction bases numbered 4, after V lost 4 bases and J lost 0 bases. The CDR3 coding sequence is TGTGCCAGCAGCTCACAGGGGGCCTTCTCCTACGAGCAGTACTTC. Its protein is CASSSQGAFSYEQYF.

At least ten counts were recorded for this clonotype. The chain is built from TRBV12-3 or TRBV12-4 and TRBJ2-5, with a tentative D call TRBD1 (5 bases). V was shortened by 3 bases and J by 3 bases, with 11 bases between the two germline ends. The CDR3 is 14 amino acids. The CDR3 DNA reads TGTGCCAGCAGTTTCCAGGGTATCAAAGAGACCCAGTACTTC. Its translation: CASSFQGIKETQYF.

The CDR3 sequence: CASSLGGPTGELFF. The CDR3 nucleotides read TGTGCCAGCAGCTTAGGCGGACCCACCGGGGAGCTGTTTTTT. The chain joins TRBV7-6 to TRBJ2-2, with D unresolved. The CDR3 sequence is 14 residues long. Trimming removed 1 base at V and 4 bases at J, with 7 bases between. Germline V gene lookup returns CDR1 SGHVS and CDR2 FNYEAQ.

This clonotype was observed at least ten times. The V and J genes are TRBV5-1 and TRBJ2-3, with D hard to call. The germline V and J ends were trimmed by 4 bases and 1 base, with 7 bases remaining between them. Germline CDR1 SGHRS, CDR2 YFSETQ. The CDR3 covers 13 residues. The CDR3 is CASSGQGTDTQYF. For the CDR3, the DNA is TGCGCCAGCAGCGGTCAGGGCACAGATACGCAGTATTTT.

This clonotype appeared many times. The J gene is TRBJ1-2, the V gene TRBV28, with a weak D call TRBD1 (5 bases). V dropped 6 bases and J dropped 4 bases, with 15 bases sitting between them. There are 14 residues in the CDR3. Germline V gene data show CDR1 as MDHEN and CDR2 as SYDVKM. Written as DNA, the CDR3 is TGTGCCAGCAGCTCCCCCGGGGGGGGCTATGGCTACACCTTC. Translation: CASSSPGGGYGYTF.